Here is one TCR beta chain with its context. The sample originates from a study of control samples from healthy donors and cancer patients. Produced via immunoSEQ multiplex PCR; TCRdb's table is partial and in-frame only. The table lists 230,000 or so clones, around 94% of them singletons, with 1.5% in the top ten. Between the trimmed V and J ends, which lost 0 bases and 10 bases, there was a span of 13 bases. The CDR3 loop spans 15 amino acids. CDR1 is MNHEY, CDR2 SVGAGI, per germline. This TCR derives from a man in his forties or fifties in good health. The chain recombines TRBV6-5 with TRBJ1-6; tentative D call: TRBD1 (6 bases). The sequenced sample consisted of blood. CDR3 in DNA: TGTGCCAGCAGTTACTCCACAGGGCCTGGGTCACCCCTCCACTTT. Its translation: CASSYSTGPGSPLHF.